This T cell receptor (beta chain) was captured by sequencing in a study of OX40 agonist ivuxolimab in advanced cancers. The CDR3 has 17 residues. The germline CDR1 and CDR2 sequences are LNHNV and YYDKDF (reference sequence). The ends lost 5 bases at V and 9 bases at J; junction bases unmatched: 15. Method: immunoSEQ multiplex PCR; TCRdb's copy keeps in-frame clones and lacks some. The sample consists of 30,000 to 45,000 clones, roughly four fifths of them appearing once. Worth noting for this clone: Its target is not known.

Study outcomes and limitations: At doses 0.1 to 3.0 mg/kg, CD4+ and CD8+ clones expanded. The mean number of expanded clones was higher in CD8+ T cells than in CD4+.

The chain links TRBV15 to TRBJ2-1; 11 bases map to TRBD2. This receptor was obtained from an adult with an advanced solid tumor such as melanoma, head and neck, liver or kidney cancer. The sequencing here drew on CD4+ or CD8+ T cells sorted from blood, taken in a trial of the OX40 agonist ivuxolimab. The CDR3 reads CATSPQALAGGFGEQFF. DNA for the CDR3: TGTGCCACCAGCCCCCAAGCCCTAGCGGGAGGCTTCGGTGAGCAGTTCTTC.